What follows are 16 T cell receptor beta chains derived from one specimen sequenced in a study of blood T cell repertoires in COVID-19. Only in-frame clones appear in the TCRdb table, and some are missing; sequencing was by immunoSEQ multiplex PCR. The table has just over 250,000 clones, 80% to 90% seen once. The sample consisted of peripheral blood. The receptors were gathered from a woman in her fifties or sixties with acute or convalescent COVID-19.

The rearrangement links TRBV5-1 to TRBJ2-5; 7 bases are shared with TRBD1. Per germline, CDR1 SGHRS and CDR2 YFSETQ. V lost 0 bases to trimming and J lost 4 bases; unmatched junction nucleotides: 6. CDR3 size: 15 residues. CDR3 sequence reads: CASSLAGAGGETQYF. CDR3 coding DNA: TGCGCCAGCAGCTTGGCGGGCGCAGGGGGAGAGACCCAGTACTTC.

The V gene is TRBV13, the J gene TRBJ1-4; TRBD1 might be the D (6 bases). Trimming shortened V by 5 bases and J by 4 bases, and 14 bases separated the two germline ends. The CDR3 runs 15 residues. Germline V gene sequence: CDR1 PRHDT, CDR2 FYEKMQ (reference sequence). The CDR3 DNA reads as TGTGCCAGCAGCAAGACAGGTTATAATAATGAAAAACTGTTTTTT. Translated, it gives CASSKTGYNNEKLFF.

The CDR3 nucleotides read TGTGCCAGCGTCTGGGACAGGGACAATCAGCCCCAGCATTTT. It yields the protein CASVWDRDNQPQHF. The chain links TRBV7-9 to TRBJ1-5; TRBD1 matches at 9 bases. Germline CDR1 is SEHNR and CDR2 is FQNEAQ (reference sequence). Trimming removed 8 bases from V and 3 bases from J; junction bases left unmatched: 5. CDR3 length: 14 amino acids.

The rearrangement uses TRBV11-1 and TRBJ2-5; the D is unclear. CDR1 is SGHAT and CDR2 is FQDESV in the germline V gene (reference sequence). The V and J ends lost 0 bases and 2 bases respectively, with 4 bases between them. The CDR3 runs to 13 residues. The CDR3 is CASSLALQETQYF. DNA of the CDR3: TGTGCCAGCAGCTTAGCGCTACAAGAGACCCAGTACTTC.

This chain connects TRBV16 to TRBJ1-2; tentative D call: TRBD1 (5 bases). Germline V gives CDR1 KGHSY, CDR2 FQNENV. Trimming took off 0 bases at V and 6 bases at J, with 5 bases between the two ends. This CDR3 is 12 amino acids long. Here the CDR3 reads CASSQSGDGYTF. Written as DNA, the CDR3 is TGTGCCAGCAGCCAATCAGGGGATGGCTACACCTTC.

V and J are TRBV5-4 and TRBJ2-7; TRBD1 matches 7 bases. In germline, CDR1 is SGHNT, CDR2 YYREEE (reference sequence). The CDR3 loop spans 14 amino acids. Germline trimming cut 3 bases from V and 7 bases from J; bases unmatched to any gene: 10. The CDR3 spells CASSSTGAPWEQYF. The CDR3 DNA sequence: TGTGCCAGCAGCTCCACAGGGGCCCCTTGGGAGCAGTACTTC.

The J gene is TRBJ2-1, the V gene TRBV5-6; TRBD1 might be the D (5 bases). The CDR3 is 13 residues long. From germline, CDR1 is SGHDT and CDR2 YYEEEE. The V and J ends lost 2 bases and 8 bases respectively, with 11 bases between them. CDR3 sequence (DNA): TGTGCCAGCAGCTTAACCAGGGTCCATGAGCAGTTCTTC. Translation gives CASSLTRVHEQFF. Full variable domain (missing parts from reference TRBV5-6 and TRBJ2-1): DAGVTQSPTHLIKTRGQQVTLRCSPKSGHDTVSWYQQALGQGPQFIFQYYEEEERQRGNFPDRFSGHQFPNYSSELNVNALLLGDSALYLCASSLTRVHEQFFGPGTRLTVL.

In DNA, the CDR3 is TGTGCCAGCAGCAAGGGAGCGGCCCTGATCTACGAGCAGTACTTC. Translating it yields CASSKGAALIYEQYF. The chain has TRBV7-9 and TRBJ2-7; D possibly corresponds to TRBD2 (5 bases). The CDR3 contains 15 residues. Trimming removed 5 bases from V and 3 bases from J, with 17 bases in between. Per germline, CDR1 SEHNR and CDR2 FQNEAQ (reference sequence).

This chain uses TRBV5-1 with TRBJ1-1; a possible D gene is TRBD1 (5 bases). V was pared by 4 bases and J by 3 bases, with 22 bases between. Germline V gene lookup returns CDR1 SGHRS and CDR2 YFSETQ. The CDR3 covers 17 residues. CDR3: CASSVVGGRRGYTEAFF. DNA of the CDR3: TGCGCCAGCAGCGTGGTGGGAGGGCGTAGGGGCTACACTGAAGCTTTCTTT.

The V and J genes are TRBV7-9 and TRBJ1-4, with D possibly being TRBD1 (6 bases). CDR1 is SEHNR and CDR2 is FQNEAQ in the germline V gene (reference sequence). Deletions cut 5 bases from V and 5 bases from J, with 15 bases between. The CDR3 has 15 amino acids. In nucleotides, the CDR3 is TGTGCCAGCAGCGAACTCGGACAGAGCAATGAAAAACTGTTTTTT. Translating gives CASSELGQSNEKLFF.

Here the CDR3 reads CASSRLGSIEQYF. The CDR3 coding sequence is TGTGCCAGCAGTCGGCTAGGTTCCATTGAGCAGTACTTC. The genes are TRBV6-5 and TRBJ2-7; unclear D gene. Germline assignment: CDR1 MNHEY and CDR2 SVGAGI. V lost 5 bases, J lost 7 bases, and 15 bases lay in between. The CDR3 is 13 amino acids.

The chain is built from TRBV3-1 (or the pseudogene TRBV3-2) and TRBJ2-1; TRBD2 matches 8 bases. The CDR3 contains 15 residues. CDR1 and CDR2 from the germline V gene are LGHDT and YNNKEL (reference sequence). V shed 1 base, J shed 9 bases, and the junction held 8 bases outside the gene matches. For the CDR3, the DNA is TGTGCCAGCAGCCAAGGGACTAGCCGGCGAGGTGAGCAGTTCTTC. This encodes CASSQGTSRRGEQFF.

The chain has TRBV13 and TRBJ2-3; TRBD1 matches 9 bases. Germline values: CDR1 PRHDT, CDR2 FYEKMQ (reference sequence). V shed 3 bases and J 3 bases; nucleotides not matched to a gene: 7. The length of the CDR3 is 16 residues. CDR3 region: CASSFLRDRVTDTQYF. CDR3 nucleotide sequence: TGTGCCAGCAGCTTTCTCCGGGACAGGGTGACAGATACGCAGTATTTT.

The chain has TRBV29-1 and TRBJ2-1; 13 bases map to TRBD2. Germline CDR1 SQVTM, CDR2 ANQGSEA. V lost 7 bases, J lost 1 base, and 7 bases stayed unmatched. The CDR3 runs 16 residues. The CDR3 DNA reads TGCAGCGCCCGGACTAGCGGGAGTTCATCCTACAATGAGCAGTTCTTC. Protein: CSARTSGSSSYNEQFF.

J is TRBJ2-1 and V is TRBV27; 8 bases match TRBD2. J lost 6 bases, V lost 5 bases, and 12 bases had no gene match. The CDR3 length is 16 residues. Per the germline V gene, CDR1 is MNHEY and CDR2 is SMNVEV (reference sequence). This chain's CDR3 is CASSRGRGGYVNEQFF. As DNA, the CDR3 is TGTGCCAGCAGTCGGGGTCGGGGGGGATACGTCAATGAGCAGTTCTTC.

V is TRBV7-2 and J is TRBJ1-2, with 9 bases aligning to TRBD1. V gave up 1 base and J gave up 6 bases; unmatched junction bases: 9. The length of the CDR3 is 16 residues. Germline lookup yields CDR1 SGHTA and CDR2 FQGNSA. The CDR3, as DNA: TGTGCCAGCAGCTTAGGGACAGGGGCTTCGGGCGATGGCTACACCTTC. Its protein is CASSLGTGASGDGYTF.